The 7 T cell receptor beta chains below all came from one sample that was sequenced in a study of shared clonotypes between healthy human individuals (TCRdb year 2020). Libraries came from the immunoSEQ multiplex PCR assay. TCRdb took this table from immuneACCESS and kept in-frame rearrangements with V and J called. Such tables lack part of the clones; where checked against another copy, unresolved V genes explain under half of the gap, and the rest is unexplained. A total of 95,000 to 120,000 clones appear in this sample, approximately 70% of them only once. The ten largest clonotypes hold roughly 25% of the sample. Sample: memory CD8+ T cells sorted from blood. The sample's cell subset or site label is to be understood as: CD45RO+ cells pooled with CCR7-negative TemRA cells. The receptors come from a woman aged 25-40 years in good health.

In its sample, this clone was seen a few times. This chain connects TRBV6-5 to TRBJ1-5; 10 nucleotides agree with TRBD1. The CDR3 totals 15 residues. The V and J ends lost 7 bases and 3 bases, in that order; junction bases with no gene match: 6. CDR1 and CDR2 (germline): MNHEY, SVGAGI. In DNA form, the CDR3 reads TGTGCCAGCAAGCCGGGACAGGGGTCCAATCAGCCCCAGCATTTT. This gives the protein CASKPGQGSNQPQHF.

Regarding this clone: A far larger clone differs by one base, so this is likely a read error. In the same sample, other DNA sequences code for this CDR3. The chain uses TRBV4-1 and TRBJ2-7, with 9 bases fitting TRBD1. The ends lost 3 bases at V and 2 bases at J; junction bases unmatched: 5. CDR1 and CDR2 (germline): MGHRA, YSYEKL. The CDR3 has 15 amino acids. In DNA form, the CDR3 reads TGCGCCAGCAGCCAGGCCGGGACAGGGCCCTACGAGCAGTACTTC. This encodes CASSQAGTGPYEQYF.

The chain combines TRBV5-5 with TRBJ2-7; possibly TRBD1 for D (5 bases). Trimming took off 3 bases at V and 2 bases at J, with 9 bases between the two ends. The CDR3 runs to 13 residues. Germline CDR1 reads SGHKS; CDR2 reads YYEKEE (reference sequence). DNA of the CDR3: TGTGCCAGCAGCTCTCCGGACACCTACGAGCAGTACTTC. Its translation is CASSSPDTYEQYF.

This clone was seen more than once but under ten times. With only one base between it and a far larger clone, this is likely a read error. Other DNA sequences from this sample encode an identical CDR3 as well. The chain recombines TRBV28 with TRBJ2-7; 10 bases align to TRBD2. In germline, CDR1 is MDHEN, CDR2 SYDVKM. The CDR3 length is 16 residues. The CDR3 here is CASSQGLAVSSYEQYF. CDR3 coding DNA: TGCGCCAGCAGCCAAGGACTAGCGGTTTCATCCTACGAGCAGTACTTC.

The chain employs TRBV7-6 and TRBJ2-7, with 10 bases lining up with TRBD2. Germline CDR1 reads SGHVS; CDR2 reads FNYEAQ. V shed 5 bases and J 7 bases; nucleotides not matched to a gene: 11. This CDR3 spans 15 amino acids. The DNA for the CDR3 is TGTGCCAGCAGCCAAGATCACGGGACTAGCGATGAGCAGTACTTC. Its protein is CASSQDHGTSDEQYF.

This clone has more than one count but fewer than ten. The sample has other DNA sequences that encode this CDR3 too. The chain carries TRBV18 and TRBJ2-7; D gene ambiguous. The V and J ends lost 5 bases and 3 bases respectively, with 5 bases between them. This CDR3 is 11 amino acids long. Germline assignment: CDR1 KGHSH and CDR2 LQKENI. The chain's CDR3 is CASSSDYEQYF. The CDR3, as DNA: TGTGCCAGCTCATCAGACTACGAGCAGTACTTC.

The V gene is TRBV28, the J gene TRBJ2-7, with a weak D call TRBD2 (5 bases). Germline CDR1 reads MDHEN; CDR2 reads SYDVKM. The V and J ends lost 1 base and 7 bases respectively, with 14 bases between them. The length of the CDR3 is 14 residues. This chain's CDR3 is CASSLYLAPWEQYF. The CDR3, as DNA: TGTGCCAGCAGTTTATATCTAGCACCATGGGAGCAGTACTTC.